The rows below give T cell receptor beta chains drawn from one sample of a study of OX40 agonist ivuxolimab in advanced cancers. Generated by immunoSEQ multiplex PCR, the TCRdb table keeps only in-frame clones and is missing some. The sample consists of about 20,000 clones, roughly nine tenths of them appearing once. The sequenced sample was CD4+ or CD8+ T cells sorted from blood, obtained in a trial of the OX40 agonist ivuxolimab. Receptors originate from an adult with an advanced solid tumor such as melanoma, head and neck, liver or kidney cancer. The CDR3 runs from the conserved cysteine through the conserved F or W. D genes are given only for firm matches. Expanded clones get a size class; other rows say once, few or many, or leave the size out.

>TRBJ1-5|TRBD1|-|TRBV27
CASSLRTGVQPQHF
TGTGCCAGCAGTCTCCGGACAGGGGTACAGCCCCAGCATTTT
>TRBJ1-5|-|-|TRBV7-9
CASSSLEQGSSNQPQHF
TGTGCCAGCAGCTCCCTGGAACAGGGCTCGAGCAATCAGCCCCAGCATTTT
>TRBJ2-7|TRBD1|-|TRBV18
CASSPWTGEGGYEQYF
TGTGCCAGCTCACCCTGGACAGGGGAGGGCGGGTACGAGCAGTACTTC
>TRBJ2-7|TRBD2|-|TRBV5-4
CASSLESLAGDEQYF
TGTGCCAGCAGCTTGGAGTCCCTAGCGGGAGACGAGCAGTACTTC
>TRBJ2-7|TRBD2|once|TRBV27
CASSSPGLAYEQYF
TGTGCCAGCAGTTCCCCGGGACTAGCCTACGAGCAGTACTTC
>TRBJ2-1|TRBD1|-|TRBV7-6
CASSYTGGSYNEQFF
TGTGCCAGCAGCTATACAGGGGGCTCGTACAATGAGCAGTTCTTC
>TRBJ2-7|-|-|TRBV6-6
CASSYLTYEQYF
TGTGCCAGCAGTTATCTGACCTACGAGCAGTACTTC
>TRBJ2-2|TRBD2|-|TRBV10-1
CASSAGTRAGELFF
TGCGCCAGCAGTGCCGGGACTAGAGCCGGGGAGCTGTTTTTT
>TRBJ2-7|-|-|TRBV5-6
CASSQGWGSFYEQYF
TGTGCCAGCAGCCAAGGATGGGGTTCCTTTTACGAGCAGTACTTC
>TRBJ2-5|TRBD2|-|TRBV9
CASSVASGQETQYF
TGTGCCAGCAGCGTGGCTAGCGGTCAAGAGACCCAGTACTTC
>TRBJ2-7|TRBD2|-|TRBV2
CATKGGNEQYF
TGTGCCACCAAGGGAGGGAACGAGCAGTACTTC
>TRBJ2-2|-|-|TRBV5-1
CASSSTGNTGELFF
TGCGCCAGCAGCTCGACAGGGAACACCGGGGAGCTGTTTTTT
>TRBJ1-2|-|-|TRBV28
CASTLLPRLYGYTF
TGTGCCAGCACCCTGCTCCCGAGATTATATGGCTACACCTTC
>TRBJ1-3|-|-|TRBV11-1
CASSFQTSKDISGNTIYF
TGTGCCAGCAGCTTTCAAACATCTAAGGACATCTCTGGAAACACCATATATTTT
>TRBJ2-7|-|-|TRBV27
CASSLTTHYEQYF
TGTGCCAGCAGTTTAACAACCCATTACGAGCAGTACTTC
>TRBJ2-2|TRBD1|-|TRBV29-1
CSVENRGRLGELFF
TGCAGCGTTGAAAACAGGGGGCGGTTGGGGGAGCTGTTTTTT
>TRBJ2-2|-|-|TRBV30
CAWSRGGARTGELFF
TGTGCCTGGAGTCGTGGGGGCGCGAGGACCGGGGAGCTGTTTTTT
>TRBJ1-2|-|-|TRBV6-5
CATRGQDGYTF
TGTGCCACTCGAGGGCAGGATGGCTACACCTTC
>TRBJ2-5|TRBD2|-|TRBV7-6
CASRGEGKETQYF
TGTGCCAGCCGCGGGGAGGGCAAAGAGACCCAGTACTTC
>TRBJ2-7|-|once|TRBV6-1
CASSYSSGEQYF
TGTGCCAGCAGTTATTCATCTGGAGAGCAGTACTTC